This T cell receptor (beta chain) was sequenced during a study of blood T cell repertoires in COVID-19. For the study at large: Acute and convalescent COVID-19 samples came from the United States, Italy and Spain. T cells, B-cell-depleted T cells, or PBMCs supplied cDNA or gDNA.

In the original analysis: From reference gene primer amplification, estimates of nucleated cell counts were derived. Sequenced by immunoSEQ multiplex PCR; TCRdb stores in-frame clones only, minus some. V, J and clone size were drawn from that table, and D and trimming were deduced from the DNA. The table has 200,000 to 250,000 clones, around 80% seen once. Sample: peripheral blood. This clonotype was obtained from an elderly woman with COVID-19, enrolled during active disease.

The CDR3 coding sequence is TGTGCCAGCAGCGAGGGACAGGGGGCTAGGGGTAATTCACCCCTCCACTTT. Translation gives CASSEGQGARGNSPLHF. This sequence joins TRBV9 and TRBJ1-6; 12 nucleotides match TRBD1. With V trimmed by 3 bases and J by 6 bases, 7 bases remained unmatched. CDR1 is SGDLS and CDR2 is YYNGEE in the germline V gene. The CDR3 consists of 17 residues.